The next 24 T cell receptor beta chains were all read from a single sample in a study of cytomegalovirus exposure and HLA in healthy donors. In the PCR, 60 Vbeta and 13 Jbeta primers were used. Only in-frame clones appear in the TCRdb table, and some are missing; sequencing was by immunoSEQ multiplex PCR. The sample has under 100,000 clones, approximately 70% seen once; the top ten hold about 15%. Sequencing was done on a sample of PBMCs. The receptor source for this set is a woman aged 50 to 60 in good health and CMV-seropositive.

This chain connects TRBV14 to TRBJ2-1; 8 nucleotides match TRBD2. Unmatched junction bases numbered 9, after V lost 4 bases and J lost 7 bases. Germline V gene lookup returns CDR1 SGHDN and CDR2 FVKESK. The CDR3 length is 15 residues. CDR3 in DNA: TGTGCCAGCAGCCCCCGGGTAGCGGGGCGGAATGAGCAGTTCTTC. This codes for CASSPRVAGRNEQFF.

The CDR3 sequence: CASSSGRTEQFF. CDR3 bases: TGTGCCAGCAGCTCGGGAAGGACCGAGCAGTTCTTC. The chain links TRBV7-3 to TRBJ2-1, with D possibly being TRBD2 (5 bases). The length of the CDR3 is 12 residues. The germline V and J ends were trimmed by 4 bases and 10 bases, with 11 bases remaining between them. Looked up from germline, CDR1 is SGHTA and CDR2 is FQGTGA.

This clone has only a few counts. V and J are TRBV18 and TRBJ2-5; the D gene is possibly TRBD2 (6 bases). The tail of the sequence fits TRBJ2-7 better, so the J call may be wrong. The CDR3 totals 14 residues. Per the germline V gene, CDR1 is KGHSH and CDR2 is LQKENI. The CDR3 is CASSPGGRNYEQYF. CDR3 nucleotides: TGTGCCAGCTCACCGGGGGGAAGGAACTACGAGCAGTACTTC.

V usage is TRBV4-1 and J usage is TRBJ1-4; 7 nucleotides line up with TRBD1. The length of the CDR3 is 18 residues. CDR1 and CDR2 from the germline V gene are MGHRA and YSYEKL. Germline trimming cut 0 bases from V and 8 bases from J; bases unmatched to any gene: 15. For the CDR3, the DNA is TGCGCCAGCAGCCAAGAGTTTGCGAAGCAGAGGACAGGCGAAAAACTGTTTTTT. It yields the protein CASSQEFAKQRTGEKLFF.

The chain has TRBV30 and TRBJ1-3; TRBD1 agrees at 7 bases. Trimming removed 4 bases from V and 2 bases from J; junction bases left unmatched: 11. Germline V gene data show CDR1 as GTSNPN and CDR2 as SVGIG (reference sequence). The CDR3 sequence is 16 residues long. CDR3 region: CAWTKRGGTAGNTIYF. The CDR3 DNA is TGTGCCTGGACGAAACGAGGGGGGACAGCTGGAAACACCATATATTTT.

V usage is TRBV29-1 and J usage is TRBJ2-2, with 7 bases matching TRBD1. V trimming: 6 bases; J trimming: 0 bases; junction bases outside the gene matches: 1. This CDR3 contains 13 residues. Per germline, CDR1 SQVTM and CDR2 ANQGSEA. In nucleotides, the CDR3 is TGCAGCGTCGGGACAGCGAACACCGGGGAGCTGTTTTTT. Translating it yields CSVGTANTGELFF.

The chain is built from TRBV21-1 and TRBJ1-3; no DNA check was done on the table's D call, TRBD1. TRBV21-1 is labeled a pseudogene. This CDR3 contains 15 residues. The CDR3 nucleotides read TGTGCCAGCAGCAAAGGGGCAGGCTCTGGAAACACCATATATTTT. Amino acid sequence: CASSKGAGSGNTIYF.

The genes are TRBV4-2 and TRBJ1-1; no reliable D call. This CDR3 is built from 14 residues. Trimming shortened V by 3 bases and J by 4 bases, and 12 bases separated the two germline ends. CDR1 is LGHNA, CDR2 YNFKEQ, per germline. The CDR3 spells CASSQEVGGTEAFF. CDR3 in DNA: TGTGCCAGCAGCCAGGAGGTCGGAGGCACTGAAGCTTTCTTT.

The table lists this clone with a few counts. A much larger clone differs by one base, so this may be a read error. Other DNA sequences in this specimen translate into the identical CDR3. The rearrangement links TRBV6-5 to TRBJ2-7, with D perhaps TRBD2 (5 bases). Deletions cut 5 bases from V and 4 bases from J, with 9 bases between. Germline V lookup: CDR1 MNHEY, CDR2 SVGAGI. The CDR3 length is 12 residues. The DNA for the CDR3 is TGTGCCAGCAGTGACGGGGATTACGAGCAGTACTTC. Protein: CASSDGDYEQYF.

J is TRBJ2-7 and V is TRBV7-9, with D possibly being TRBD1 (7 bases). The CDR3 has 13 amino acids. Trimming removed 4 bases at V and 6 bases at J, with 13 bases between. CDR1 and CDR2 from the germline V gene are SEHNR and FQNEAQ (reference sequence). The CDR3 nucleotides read TGTGCCAGCAGCTCCCGCGGGGACAGCGAGCAGTACTTC. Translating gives CASSSRGDSEQYF.

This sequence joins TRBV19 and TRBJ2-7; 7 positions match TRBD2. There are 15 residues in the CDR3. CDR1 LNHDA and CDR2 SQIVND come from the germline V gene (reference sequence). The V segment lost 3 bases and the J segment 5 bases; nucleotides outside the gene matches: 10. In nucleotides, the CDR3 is TGTGCCAGTAGTATTATGGGGGGGATAGAAAACGAGCAGTACTTC. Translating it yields CASSIMGGIENEQYF.

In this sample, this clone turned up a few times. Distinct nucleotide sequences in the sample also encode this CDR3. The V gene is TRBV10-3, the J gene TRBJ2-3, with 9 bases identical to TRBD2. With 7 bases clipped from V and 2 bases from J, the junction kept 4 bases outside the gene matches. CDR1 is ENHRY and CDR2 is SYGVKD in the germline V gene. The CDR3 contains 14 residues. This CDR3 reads CAINSGSATDTQYF. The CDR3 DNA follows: TGTGCCATCAATAGCGGGAGTGCCACAGATACGCAGTATTTT.

The CDR3 DNA sequence: TGTGCCAGCAGTACCCTGACAGGGGGAGGAAACACCATATATTTT. This encodes CASSTLTGGGNTIYF. The chain couples TRBV6-1 to TRBJ1-3, with 9 bases fitting TRBD1. This CDR3 region has 15 residues. The V gene end was trimmed by 5 bases and the J gene end by 4 bases; junction bases not matched to a gene: 6. In germline, CDR1 is MNHNS, CDR2 SASEGT.

The CDR3 loop is CASSDKGTSGSMGGYNEQFF. The CDR3 DNA reads TGTGCCAGCAGTGACAAAGGGACTAGCGGGAGTATGGGGGGCTACAATGAGCAGTTCTTC. V and J are TRBV6-4 and TRBJ2-1; TRBD2 agrees at 14 bases. This CDR3 has 20 residues. The V segment lost 2 bases and the J segment 3 bases; nucleotides outside the gene matches: 12. The V gene's germline CDR1 is MRHNA and CDR2 SNTAGT.

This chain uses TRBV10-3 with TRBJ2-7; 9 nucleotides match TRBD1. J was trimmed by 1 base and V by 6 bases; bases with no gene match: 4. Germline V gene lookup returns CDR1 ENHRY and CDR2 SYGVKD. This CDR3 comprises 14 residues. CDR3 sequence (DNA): TGTGCCATCAGCGGACAGGGGCTATCCTACGAGCAGTACTTC. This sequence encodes CAISGQGLSYEQYF.

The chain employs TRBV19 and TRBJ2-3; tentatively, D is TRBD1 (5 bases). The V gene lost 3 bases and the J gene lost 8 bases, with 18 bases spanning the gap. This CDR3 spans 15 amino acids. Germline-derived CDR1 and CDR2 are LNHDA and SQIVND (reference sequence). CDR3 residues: CASSISGKDQVTQYF. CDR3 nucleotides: TGTGCCAGTAGTATTTCAGGGAAAGATCAGGTTACGCAGTATTTT.

The CDR3 nucleotides are TGTGCCAGTAGTATCGGGGACAGGCTTACCGGGGAGCTGTTTTTT. Translating it yields CASSIGDRLTGELFF. This rearrangement joins TRBV19 to TRBJ2-2, with TRBD1 matching 8 bases. The CDR3 has 15 amino acids. V lost 3 bases to trimming and J lost 5 bases; unmatched junction nucleotides: 5. Germline values: CDR1 LNHDA, CDR2 SQIVND (reference sequence). Full variable domain (outside the CDR3, taken from reference TRBV19 and TRBJ2-2): DGGITQSPKYLFRKEGQNVTLSCEQNLNHDAMYWYRQDPGQGLRLIYYSQIVNDFQKGDIAEGYSVSREKKESFPLTVTSAQKNPTAFYLCASSIGDRLTGELFFGEGSRLTVL.

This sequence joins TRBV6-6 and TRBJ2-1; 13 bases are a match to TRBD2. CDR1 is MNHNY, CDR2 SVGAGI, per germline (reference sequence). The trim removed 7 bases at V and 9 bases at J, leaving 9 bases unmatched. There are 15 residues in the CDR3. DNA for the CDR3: TGTGCCAGCACACCCAGGACTAGCGGGAGTTTTGAGCAGTTCTTC. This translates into CASTPRTSGSFEQFF.

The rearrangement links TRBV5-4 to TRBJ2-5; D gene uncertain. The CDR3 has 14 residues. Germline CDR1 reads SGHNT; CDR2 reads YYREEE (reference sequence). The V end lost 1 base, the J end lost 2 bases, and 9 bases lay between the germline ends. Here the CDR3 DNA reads TGTGCCAGCAGCTTGATGGGCAGTCAAGAGACCCAGTACTTC. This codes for CASSLMGSQETQYF. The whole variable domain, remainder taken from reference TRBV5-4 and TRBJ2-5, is ETGVTQSPTHLIKTRGQQVTLRCSSQSGHNTVSWYQQALGQGPQFIFQYYREEENGRGNFPPRFSGLQFPNYSSELNVNALELDDSALYLCASSLMGSQETQYFGPGTRLLVL.

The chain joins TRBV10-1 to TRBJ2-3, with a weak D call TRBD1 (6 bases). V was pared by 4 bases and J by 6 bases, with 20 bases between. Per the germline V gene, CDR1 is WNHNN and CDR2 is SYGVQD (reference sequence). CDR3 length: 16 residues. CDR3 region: CASSGGQILAQDTQYF. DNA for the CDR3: TGCGCCAGCAGTGGAGGACAGATTTTAGCACAGGATACGCAGTATTTT.

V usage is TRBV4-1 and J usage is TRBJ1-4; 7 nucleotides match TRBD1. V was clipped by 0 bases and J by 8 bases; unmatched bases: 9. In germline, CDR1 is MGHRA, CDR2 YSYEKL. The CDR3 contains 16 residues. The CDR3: CASSQDVTGYGEKLFF. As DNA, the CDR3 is TGCGCCAGCAGCCAAGACGTGACAGGGTATGGGGAAAAACTGTTTTTT.

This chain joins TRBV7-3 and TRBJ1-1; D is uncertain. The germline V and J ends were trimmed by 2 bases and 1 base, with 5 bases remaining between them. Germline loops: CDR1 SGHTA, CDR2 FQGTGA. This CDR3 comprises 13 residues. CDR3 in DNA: TGTGCCAGCAGCTTAGGCAAGAACACTGAAGCTTTCTTT. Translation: CASSLGKNTEAFF.

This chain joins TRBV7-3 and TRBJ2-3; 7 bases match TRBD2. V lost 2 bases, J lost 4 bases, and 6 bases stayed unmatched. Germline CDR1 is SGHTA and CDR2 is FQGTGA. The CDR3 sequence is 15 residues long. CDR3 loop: CASSLLGGSPDTQYF. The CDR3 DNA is TGTGCCAGCAGCTTACTCGGCGGGAGCCCAGATACGCAGTATTTT. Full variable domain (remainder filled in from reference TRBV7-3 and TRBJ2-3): GAGVSQTPSNKVTEKGKYVELRCDPISGHTALYWYRQSLGQGPEFLIYFQGTGAADDSGLPNDRFFAVRPEGSVSTLKIQRTERGDSAVYLCASSLLGGSPDTQYFGPGTRLTVL.

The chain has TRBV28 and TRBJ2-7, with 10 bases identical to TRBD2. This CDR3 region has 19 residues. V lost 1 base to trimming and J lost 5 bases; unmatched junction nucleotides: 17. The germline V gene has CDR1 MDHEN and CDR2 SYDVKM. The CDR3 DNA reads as TGTGCCAGCAGTTTATTGGGAGGTTTGGGACTAGCGTCCATGGACGAGCAGTACTTC. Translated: CASSLLGGLGLASMDEQYF.